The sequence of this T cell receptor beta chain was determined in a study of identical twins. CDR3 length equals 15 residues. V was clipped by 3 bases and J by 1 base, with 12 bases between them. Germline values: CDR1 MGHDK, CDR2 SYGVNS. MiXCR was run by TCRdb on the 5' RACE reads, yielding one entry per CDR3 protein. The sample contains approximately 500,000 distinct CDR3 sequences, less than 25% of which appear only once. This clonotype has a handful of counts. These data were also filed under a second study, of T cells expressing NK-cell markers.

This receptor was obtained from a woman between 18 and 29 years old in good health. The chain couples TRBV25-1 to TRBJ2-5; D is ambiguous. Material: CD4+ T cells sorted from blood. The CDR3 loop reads CASSDTASVQETQYF. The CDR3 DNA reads TGTGCCAGCAGTGATACAGCTTCTGTCCAAGAGACCCAGTACTTC.